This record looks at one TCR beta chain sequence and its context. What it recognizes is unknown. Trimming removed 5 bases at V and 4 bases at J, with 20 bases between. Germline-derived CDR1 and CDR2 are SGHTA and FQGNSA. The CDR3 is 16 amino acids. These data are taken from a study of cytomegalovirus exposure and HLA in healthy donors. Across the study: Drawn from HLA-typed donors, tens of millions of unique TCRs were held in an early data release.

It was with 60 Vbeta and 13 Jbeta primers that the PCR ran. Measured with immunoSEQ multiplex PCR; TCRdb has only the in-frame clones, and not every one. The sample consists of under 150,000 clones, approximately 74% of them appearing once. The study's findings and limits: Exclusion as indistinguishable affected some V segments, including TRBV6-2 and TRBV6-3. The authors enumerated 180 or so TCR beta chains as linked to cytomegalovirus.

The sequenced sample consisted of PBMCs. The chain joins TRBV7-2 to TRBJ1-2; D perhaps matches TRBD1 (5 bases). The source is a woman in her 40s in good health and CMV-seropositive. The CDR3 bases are TGTGCCAGCAGCCCACAGGCGACCCTCGGGAGCTATGGCTACACCTTC. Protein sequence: CASSPQATLGSYGYTF.